Each of the 7 T cell receptor beta chains below was sequenced from the same sample in a study of cytomegalovirus exposure and HLA in healthy donors. The PCR made use of 60 Vbeta and 13 Jbeta primers. TCRdb's table, derived via immunoSEQ multiplex PCR, lists solely in-frame clones and lacks some. Counted here are approximately 220,000 clones, over 80% occurring once; the ten biggest clones make up 0.71%. The sample consisted of PBMCs. The receptors derive from a boy younger than 10 in good health and CMV-seronegative.

This clone was counted a few times. The rearrangement uses TRBV15 and TRBJ1-5; 7 bases agree with TRBD1. The junction had 4 bases not matched to a gene; V was cut back by 0 bases and J by 2 bases. Germline-derived CDR1 and CDR2 are LNHNV and YYDKDF (reference sequence). The CDR3 has 16 amino acids. CDR3 DNA: TGTGCCACCAGCAGAGATCGGACAGGACGCAATCAGCCCCAGCATTTT. It specifies CATSRDRTGRNQPQHF.

The chain is built from TRBV7-9 and TRBJ1-2; 12 nucleotides match TRBD1. Germline V lookup: CDR1 SEHNR, CDR2 FQNEAQ (reference sequence). This CDR3 is 18 amino acids long. The trim removed 6 bases at V and 3 bases at J, leaving 14 bases unmatched. CDR3 sequence: CASRAAAGQGAHHYGYTF. The CDR3 DNA reads as TGTGCCAGCAGGGCTGCCGCGGGACAGGGGGCGCATCACTATGGCTACACCTTC.

The V call is TRBV27, the J call TRBJ2-7; 10 bases map to TRBD2. Germline CDR1 and CDR2: MNHEY and SMNVEV (reference sequence). The CDR3 has 14 residues. With V trimmed by 6 bases and J by 0 bases, 2 bases remained unmatched. Written as DNA, the CDR3 is TGTGCCAGCAGCCCTAGCGGGAGCTCCTACGAGCAGTACTTC. It translates to CASSPSGSSYEQYF.

The CDR3 sequence: CASSPGQGRMNEQYF. As DNA, the CDR3 is TGTGCCAGCAGCCCAGGACAGGGAAGAATGAACGAGCAGTACTTC. The chain uses TRBV7-6 and TRBJ2-7; 8 bases agree with TRBD1. The germline gives CDR1 SGHVS, CDR2 FNYEAQ. The CDR3 extends over 15 amino acids. Trimming took 5 bases from V and 5 from J; bases not matched to a gene: 11.

The CDR3 sequence is CASNTRDRNEKLFF. CDR3 bases: TGTGCCAGCAATACCCGGGATCGTAATGAAAAACTGTTTTTT. V gene TRBV6-1 combines with J gene TRBJ1-4, with D unclear. The ends were cut back, 7 bases at V and 4 bases at J, with 13 bases in the middle. CDR1 MNHNS and CDR2 SASEGT come from the germline V gene. This CDR3 is 14 amino acids long.

This clone occurred once. The V gene is TRBV7-2, the J gene TRBJ2-7; D might be TRBD1 (5 bases). This CDR3 is built from 13 residues. Between the trimmed V and J ends, which lost 2 bases and 11 bases, there was a span of 16 bases. Germline CDR1 reads SGHTA; CDR2 reads FQGNSA. Here the CDR3 DNA reads TGTGCCAGCAGCTTACCCGGAGCGCTAGGGGAGTACTTC. Translated, it gives CASSLPGALGEYF.

As DNA, the CDR3 is TGTGCCAGCAGTTTATCGATTCGGGACAATCCACGAAACACCATATATTTT. This gives the protein CASSLSIRDNPRNTIYF. The genes are TRBV27 and TRBJ1-3; the D gene is possibly TRBD1 (6 bases). The V and J ends lost 0 bases and 5 bases respectively, with 17 bases between them. There are 17 residues in the CDR3. Germline CDR1 reads MNHEY; CDR2 reads SMNVEV (reference sequence).